This T cell receptor (beta chain) is drawn from a study of cytomegalovirus exposure and HLA in healthy donors (dated by TCRdb to the late 2010s). Concerning the study at large: According to an earlier analysis of a few hundred of the donors, about 179 million T cells yielded over 100 million unique TCR beta sequences and 276 Gb of sequence data. In the later analysis, no new phenotypic data were used to find candidate immune exposures; instead, reliance was placed on TCR beta sequences and their occurrence across donors. An earlier analysis of 500 to 750 of the donors applied high-throughput TCR beta sequencing to assess whether each TCR beta V gene segment acted as functional or pseudogenic. In a later genetic analysis, genome-wide SNP genotypes for about 55% of the roughly 670 donors were used, and that subset was treated as a discovery cohort. HLA typing included class I and class II loci at four-digit resolution. The number of donors typed differed by locus, with roughly 629-640 for A, B, C, DRB1 and DQB1, roughly 520 for DQA1, approximately 580 for DPA1, and under 490 for DPB1. In addition to the first cohort of hundreds of subjects, a separate validation cohort of 120 different subjects was used. An early release covering over 500 HLA-typed donors comprised approximately 300 gigabases of sequencing data and 85 million to 100 million unique TCR sequences. Roughly five DR-DQ haplotypes were treated as single units for association and clustering because of strong linkage in the cohort. Donor age, sex, ethnicity and CMV serostatus were compiled alongside the repertoire data. Every discovery cohort repertoire had been produced on one sequencing platform. Using immunosequencing, the study profiled T cell repertoires from 500 to 800 subjects and related those repertoires to cytomegalovirus serostatus. The study was designed to test whether signatures of past pathogen exposure could be identified by cataloging public T cell receptors. Across roughly 420 genotyped donors of the cohort, an average of roughly 200,000 unique TCR beta nucleotide sequences per donor were sequenced, and roughly a sixth of those sequences were non-productive. The genetic ancestry cluster associated with self-reported Caucasian donors included roughly 84% of the roughly 360 genotyped donors. The study combined high-throughput TCR immunosequencing, statistical association of individual TCRs with disease status, and machine learning to predict cytomegalovirus infection status. A later analysis re-analyzed previously published TCR beta repertoires from 550 to 700 donors and added high-resolution HLA genotyping to study TCR occurrence patterns.

Worth noting for this clone: No cognate antigen has been identified for it. Per-base quality was not reported, and no clone a single base away is much larger than it.

Overall study outcomes, separate from this receptor: V-gene and J-gene trimming of TCR beta chains was associated with a missense DCLRE1C variant in a later genetic analysis, and the association was replicated in an independent cohort. A cluster of highly shared sequence variants was judged likely to represent a technical artifact of the sequencing pipeline. In a later genetic analysis, fewer N-insertions in productive TCRs were reported among donors in an Asian-associated ancestry cluster than the roughly 700-donor mean. The study gave a list of under 200 TCR beta chains associated with cytomegalovirus. According to a later analysis, TCR association rates differed among HLA loci, with DRB1 alleles showing the most associated TCRs and HLA-C alleles showing the fewest. Cytomegalovirus status was reported to be diagnosed by the classifier with high specificity and sensitivity in both the original and validation cohorts. Immune exposure information for the cohort was limited to CMV serostatus. Because HLA typing was missing for some donors at each locus, association tests included only the typed subset. Assigning TCR associations to individual alleles was difficult when HLA alleles, especially DR and DQ, strongly co-occurred. This cohort had only TCR beta chains sequenced, and the lack of alpha or paired-chain data limited which features could be detected. The earlier analysis of about 600 of the donors excluded approximately 15 rarely observed V segments, including chromosome 9 orphons, because counts were too low. A further reported finding was that TCR beta sequences accurately predicted the HLA-A and HLA-B alleles for most subjects in the first cohort. A later analysis found that HLA-associated TCR beta chains were more clonally expanded and had lower generation probabilities than equally common non-associated chains. While some public TCRs were present in many individuals, most TCR sequences turned up only very rarely across donors. Broadly in line with IMGT annotations, most TCR beta V segments showed up in productive rearrangements about 87% or about 30% of the time in an earlier analysis of around 550 of the donors. According to a later analysis, most CMV-associated TCR beta chains appeared to be HLA-restricted, and the HLA associations seemed to be driven largely by CMV exposure. The authors suggested that the approach could potentially be generalized to other disease states and immunological phenotypes. A later analysis associated 15,000 to 20,000 TCR beta sequences with specific HLA alleles at a false discovery rate of 0.05. Some IMGT-functional V segments, including TRBV6-2 and TRBV6-3, could not be distinguished by the 87-base-pair reads and were therefore excluded. Several of the top co-occurrence clusters appeared to be linked to parvovirus B19, influenza, CMV and Epstein-Barr virus, according to a later analysis. Roughly uniform sequencing depth across donors was assumed in presence/absence analyses, although this assumption may not hold. A few of the identified cytomegalovirus-associated TCR beta chains were confirmed in vitro to be specific for cytomegalovirus antigens. Linkage disequilibrium might explain the correlated functional status among segregating V segments, but an unknown experimental factor could not be excluded.

The cohort was made up of roughly 670 healthy bone marrow donors. Cohort members were all nominally healthy when sampled, although unrecorded immune exposures were likely present. The donor was CMV seronegative and was included in the group of about 400 seronegative cohort members. Each donor provided a peripheral blood sample, and peripheral blood mononuclear cells were used for TCR beta sequencing. Genomic DNA was extracted from the blood cell samples with the Qiagen DNeasy Blood Extraction Kit. The CDR3 spans 15 residues, from the cysteine through the phenylalanine. Here the CDR3 DNA is all that survives: 45 bases in frame from base 1. According to the germline V gene, CDR1 reads SGHTA and CDR2 reads FQGNSA. V lost 2 bases and J lost 1 base, and the count of bases not matched to a germline gene is 5. Library construction relied on the immunoSEQ multiplex PCR assay. For the multiplex PCR, a mixture combining 60 forward primers for TCR Vbeta segments and 13 reverse primers for TCR Jbeta segments was used. The CDR3 region of rearranged TCR beta genes was amplified from genomic DNA by a multiplex PCR assay. On the Illumina HiSeq System, the amplified TCR beta libraries were sequenced as 87-base-pair reads. Turning to the authors' computational methods: Across the 500 to 700 repertoires, a later analysis counted about 81 million unique TCR beta chains, about 10 million of which were shared by at least two donors. Raw reads were error-corrected and collapsed into unique sequences with a nearest-neighbor algorithm that merged closely related sequences to remove PCR and sequencing errors. To assign V, D and J gene segments, CDR3 sequences were aligned to IMGT reference sequences. For a sequence to be retained, at least a six-nucleotide match to both a V gene segment and a J gene segment was required. A rearrangement counted as productive if the CDR3 had no stop codons and remained in frame with V and J, and every other rearrangement counted as non-productive. Following IMGT convention, CDR3 was defined as the stretch from the second conserved V-encoded cysteine to the conserved J-encoded phenylalanine. The earlier analysis of 500 to 750 of the donors excluded any sequence lacking an unambiguous match to a single V gene segment. In an earlier analysis of several hundred of the donors, V segments were called functional above 56.7% productive rearrangements and were called segregating when the between-donor standard deviation exceeded 5%. A statistical classification framework was developed to diagnose cytomegalovirus status using the catalog of TCR beta chain sequences. In a later analysis, V and J genes were assigned by comparing TCR nucleotide sequences against IMGT/GENE-DB human TR gene sequences. Using the TCRdist pipeline, a later analysis assigned CDR3 sequences along with most-parsimonious VDJ recombination scenarios. A later analysis defined each TCR beta chain by its CDR3 amino acid sequence plus V-gene family, and excluded reads lacking a unique V-gene family. In a later analysis, 450 to 600 highly shared, low-generation-probability nucleotide sequences were removed to address suspected cross-contamination and a sequencing artifact. A later analysis calculated a clonal expansion index for each public chain from normalized within-repertoire ranks of inferred template counts. A later analysis computed generation probabilities with a VDJ recombination model fitted to out-of-frame rearrangements, and checked the results against IGoR. In a later analysis, TCR-TCR, TCR-HLA and TCR-CMV co-occurrence was scored with hypergeometric tests, and a repertoire-size bias correction was applied to TCR pairs. To estimate false discovery rates, a later analysis permuted the HLA or CMV assignments 20 times. A later analysis grouped co-occurring TCRs with DBSCAN, adding TCRdist sequence similarity when clustering within HLA-allele-positive subsets. Repertoires with fewer than 30,000 or more than 120,000 public chains, plus five repertoires with anomalous nucleotide sharing, were excluded from co-occurrence clustering. TCRdb limited this immuneACCESS table to in-frame rearrangements with V and J called. A share of clones is missing; checked studies link under half to unresolved V genes, and the rest is unexplained. The V and J calls and the clone size are those of that table, but D and trimming were determined from the DNA. A total of approximately 190,000 clones appear in this sample, about 84% of them only once. The ten most abundant clones make up less than 4.5% of the sample.

This TCR came from a man aged 45-65 years in good health and CMV-seronegative. Here the chain combines TRBV7-2 and TRBJ2-7, with TRBD2 identical over 7 junction bases. Sequencing was performed on PBMCs. The DNA sequence reads TGTGCCAGCAGCTTACGCGGGGGTGTTTCCTACGAGCAGTACTTC. The resulting protein is CASSLRGGVSYEQYF.